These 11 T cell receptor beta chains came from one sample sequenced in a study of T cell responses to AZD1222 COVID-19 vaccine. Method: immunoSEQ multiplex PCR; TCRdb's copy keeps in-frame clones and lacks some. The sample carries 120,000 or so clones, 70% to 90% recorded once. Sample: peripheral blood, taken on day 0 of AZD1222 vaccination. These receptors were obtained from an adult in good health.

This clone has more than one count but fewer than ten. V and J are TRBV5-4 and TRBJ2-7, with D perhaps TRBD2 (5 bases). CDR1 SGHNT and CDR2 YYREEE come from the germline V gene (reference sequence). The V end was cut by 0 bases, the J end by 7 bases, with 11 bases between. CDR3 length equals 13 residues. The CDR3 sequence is CASSLVPPGEQYF. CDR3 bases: TGTGCCAGCAGCTTGGTACCCCCGGGGGAGCAGTACTTC. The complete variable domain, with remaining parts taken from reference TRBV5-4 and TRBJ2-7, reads ETGVTQSPTHLIKTRGQQVTLRCSSQSGHNTVSWYQQALGQGPQFIFQYYREEENGRGNFPPRFSGLQFPNYSSELNVNALELDDSALYLCASSLVPPGEQYFGPGTRLTVT.

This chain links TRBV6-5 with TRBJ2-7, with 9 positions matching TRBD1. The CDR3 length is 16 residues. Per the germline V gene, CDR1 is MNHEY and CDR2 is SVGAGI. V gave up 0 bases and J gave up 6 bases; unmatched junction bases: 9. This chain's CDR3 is CASSYSDGTGFSEQYF. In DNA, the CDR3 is TGTGCCAGCAGTTACTCGGATGGGACAGGGTTTAGCGAGCAGTACTTC.

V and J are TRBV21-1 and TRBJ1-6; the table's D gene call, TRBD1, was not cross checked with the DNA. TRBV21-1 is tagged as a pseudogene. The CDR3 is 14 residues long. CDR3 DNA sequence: TGTGCCAGCAGCAAAGCGAAGGGGGCAACACCCCTCCACTTT. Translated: CASSKAKGATPLHF.

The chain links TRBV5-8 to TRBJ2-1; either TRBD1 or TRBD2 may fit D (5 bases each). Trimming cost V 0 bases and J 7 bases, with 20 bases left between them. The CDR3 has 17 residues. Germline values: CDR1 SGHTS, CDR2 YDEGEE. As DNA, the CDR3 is TGTGCCAGCAGCTTGGAACTTGAGGGGCTGAGGTTGAATGAGCAGTTCTTC. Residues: CASSLELEGLRLNEQFF. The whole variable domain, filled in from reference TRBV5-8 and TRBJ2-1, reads EAGVTQSPTHLIKTRGQQATLRCSPISGHTSVYWYQQALGLGLQFLLWYDEGEERNRGNFPPRFSGRQFPNYSSELNVNALELEDSALYLCASSLELEGLRLNEQFFGPGTRLTVL.

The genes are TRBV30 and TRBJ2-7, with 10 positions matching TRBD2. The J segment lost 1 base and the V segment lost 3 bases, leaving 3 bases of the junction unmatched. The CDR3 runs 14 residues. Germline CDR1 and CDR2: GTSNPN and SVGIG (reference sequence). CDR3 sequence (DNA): TGTGCCTGGAGATATAGCGGGAGGTCCTACGAGCAGTACTTC. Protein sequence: CAWRYSGRSYEQYF.

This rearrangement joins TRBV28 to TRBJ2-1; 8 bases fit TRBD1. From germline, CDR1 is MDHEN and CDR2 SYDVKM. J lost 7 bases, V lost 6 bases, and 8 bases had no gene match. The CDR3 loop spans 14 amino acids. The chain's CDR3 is CASRKPGQVNEQFF. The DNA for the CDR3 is TGTGCCAGCAGGAAACCGGGACAGGTAAATGAGCAGTTCTTC.

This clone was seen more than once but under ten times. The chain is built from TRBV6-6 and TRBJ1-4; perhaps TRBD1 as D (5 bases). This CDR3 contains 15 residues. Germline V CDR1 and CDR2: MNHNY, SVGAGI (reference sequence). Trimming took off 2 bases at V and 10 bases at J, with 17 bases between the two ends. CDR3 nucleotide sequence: TGTGCCAGCAGTTACCCGGGGGGGGTGGAGGGAAAACTGTTTTTT. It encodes CASSYPGGVEGKLFF.

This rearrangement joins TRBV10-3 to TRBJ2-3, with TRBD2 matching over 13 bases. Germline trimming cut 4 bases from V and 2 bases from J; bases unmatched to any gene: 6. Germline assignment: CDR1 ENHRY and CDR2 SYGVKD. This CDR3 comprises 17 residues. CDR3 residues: CAISARTSGGYTDTQYF. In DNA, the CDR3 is TGTGCCATCAGTGCCCGGACTAGCGGGGGTTACACAGATACGCAGTATTTT.

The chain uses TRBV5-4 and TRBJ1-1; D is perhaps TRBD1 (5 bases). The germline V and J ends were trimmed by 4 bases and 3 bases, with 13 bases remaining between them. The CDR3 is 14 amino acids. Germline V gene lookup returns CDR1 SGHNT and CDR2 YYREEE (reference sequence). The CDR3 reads CASSGGRVYTEAFF. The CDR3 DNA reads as TGTGCCAGCAGCGGGGGACGGGTCTACACTGAAGCTTTCTTT.

CDR3 nucleotides: TGTGCCAGCAGCCAGGGAAGCTCTGGAAACACCATATATTTT. Its translation: CASSQGSSGNTIYF. V is TRBV14 and J is TRBJ1-3; D call uncertain. Germline values: CDR1 SGHDN, CDR2 FVKESK. This CDR3 contains 14 residues. V was shortened by 3 bases and J by 0 bases, with 6 bases between the two germline ends.

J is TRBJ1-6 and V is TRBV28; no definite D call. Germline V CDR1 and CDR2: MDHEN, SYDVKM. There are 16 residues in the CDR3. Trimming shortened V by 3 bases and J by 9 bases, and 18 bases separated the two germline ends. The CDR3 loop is CASSFPSAGGSSPLHF. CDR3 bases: TGTGCCAGCAGTTTCCCATCGGCAGGAGGAAGTTCACCCCTCCACTTT.